This TCR beta chain came from a study of shared clonotypes between healthy human individuals. Method: immunoSEQ multiplex PCR; TCRdb's copy keeps in-frame clones and lacks some. The sample includes 2 million to 2.5 million clones, roughly 90% of them seen just once. Findings and caveats of the study: Though the depth was large, rarefaction showed that sorted-subset sequencing was incomplete. Shared clonotypes across all four donors exceeded non-shared ones in generation probability.

In the case of this clone: The target antigen is unknown.

This CDR3 is built from 19 residues. The V and J ends lost 2 bases and 1 base, in that order; junction bases with no gene match: 11. Germline V CDR1 and CDR2: LNHNV, YYDKDF (reference sequence). The rearrangement joins TRBV15 to TRBJ2-3; 11 bases map to TRBD2. This clonotype was sampled from a man between 18 and 35 years old in good health. Some clones in this sample may be carry-over from other donors' samples. Sequences were obtained from naive CD4+ T cells from PBMCs. Subset: CD45RA+ positively selected. For the CDR3, the DNA is TGTGCCACCAGCAGAAAAGGGACTAGCGGAGGTGGAGGCACAGATACGCAGTATTTT. This sequence encodes CATSRKGTSGGGGTDTQYF.